The source of this T cell receptor (beta chain) is a study of cytomegalovirus exposure and HLA in healthy donors. Overall study findings and caveats: Immune exposure was documented only through CMV serostatus.

For this clone: Its matching antigen is unknown.

The study ran its PCR with 60 Vbeta and 13 Jbeta primers. Generated by immunoSEQ multiplex PCR, the TCRdb table keeps only in-frame clones and is missing some. The repertoire has around 200,000 clones, roughly 83% of them found once; the top ten carry about 2%. This CDR3 spans 14 amino acids. The V gene's germline CDR1 is MNHEY and CDR2 SVGAGI. V lost 0 bases and J 6 bases, leaving 11 bases between the germline ends. The material sequenced was PBMCs. This receptor was obtained from a woman aged 45-65 years in good health and CMV-seronegative. This rearrangement joins TRBV6-5 to TRBJ1-1; D is ambiguous. The CDR3 here is CASSYSSLPAEAFF. Written as DNA, the CDR3 is TGTGCCAGCAGTTACTCATCCCTCCCGGCTGAAGCTTTCTTT.